This passage covers 28 T cell receptor beta chains from one sample sequenced in a study of T-cell memory formation after mild COVID-19. A single record per CDR3 protein comes from TCRdb applying MiXCR to the 5' RACE reads. The sample carries approximately 410,000 distinct CDR3 sequences, 20% to 25% recorded once. The sample consisted of PBMCs or a T cell subset sorted from them (not recorded which). Receptors were obtained from an adult woman who had mild COVID-19 (a few samples of this study predate the infection). Cell type and time point are not known.

This clonotype showed up many times. The chain combines TRBV6-4 with TRBJ2-1; 7 positions agree with TRBD1. The length of the CDR3 is 14 residues. J lost 7 bases, V lost 0 bases, and 3 bases had no gene match. CDR1 MRHNA and CDR2 SNTAGT come from the germline V gene. The CDR3: CASSDSGGRNEQFF. The CDR3 region has the DNA TGTGCCAGCAGTGACTCAGGGGGCAGGAATGAGCAGTTCTTC.

Only a few counts were recorded for this clonotype. J is TRBJ2-1 and V is TRBV5-1; 9 bases align to TRBD2. The CDR3 sequence is 15 residues long. Trimming cost V 5 bases and J 0 bases; bases outside gene matches: 3. The germline V gene has CDR1 SGHRS and CDR2 YFSETQ. CDR3 DNA sequence: TGCGCCAGCAGGTTTAGCGGGAGCTCCTACAATGAGCAGTTCTTC. It is translated as CASRFSGSSYNEQFF.

Only one count was recorded for this clonotype. This CDR3 is missing its conserved last phenylalanine or tryptophan, likely due to a read error. The chain is built from TRBV19 and TRBJ2-5, with D tentatively TRBD2 (5 bases). CDR1 and CDR2 (germline): LNHDA, SQIVND (reference sequence). The CDR3 covers 15 residues. The ends were cut back, 3 bases at V and 5 bases at J, with 16 bases in the middle. The CDR3 region is CASSMTPSLRETQYL. The CDR3 DNA is TGTGCCAGTAGTATGACCCCTAGCTTGAGGGAGACCCAGTACTTA.

The V and J genes are TRBV12-3 or TRBV12-4 and TRBJ2-5; D is perhaps TRBD1 or TRBD2 (6 bases each). There are 16 residues in the CDR3. Trimming removed 7 bases from V and 1 base from J, with 19 bases in between. The CDR3 region has the DNA TGTGCCAGCACCCTATGGGGGCGGGATAGCCAAGAGACCCAGTACTTC. Its translation is CASTLWGRDSQETQYF.

This clonotype was observed many times. The J gene is TRBJ2-2, the V gene TRBV7-3, with D perhaps TRBD1 (5 bases). V dropped 1 base and J dropped 5 bases, with 8 bases sitting between them. The CDR3 is 14 amino acids. The germline CDR1 and CDR2 sequences are SGHTA and FQGTGA. CDR3 in amino acids: CASSLNQGTGELFF. The CDR3 DNA follows: TGTGCCAGCAGCTTAAACCAGGGAACCGGGGAGCTGTTTTTT.

The genes are TRBV19 and TRBJ2-5; D might be TRBD2 (5 bases). The ends were cut back, 4 bases at V and 5 bases at J, with 17 bases in the middle. Germline loops: CDR1 LNHDA, CDR2 SQIVND (reference sequence). This CDR3 has 15 amino acids. This chain's CDR3 is CASSTTLSGGETQYF. In nucleotides, the CDR3 is TGTGCCAGTAGTACGACTTTGAGCGGTGGGGAGACCCAGTACTTC.

The chain is built from TRBV5-1 and TRBJ2-1; D ambiguous. This CDR3 has 13 residues. V lost 0 bases to trimming and J lost 9 bases, with 10 bases between them. The germline V gene has CDR1 SGHRS and CDR2 YFSETQ. CDR3 loop: CASSLDVVSEQFF. The CDR3 region has the DNA TGCGCCAGCAGCTTGGATGTGGTGAGTGAGCAGTTCTTC. Supplemented by reference TRBV5-1 and TRBJ2-1, the full variable domain reads KAGVTQTPRYLIKTRGQQVTLSCSPISGHRSVSWYQQTPGQGLQFLFEYFSETQRNKGNFPGRFSGRQFSNSRSEMNVSTLELGDSALYLCASSLDVVSEQFFGPGTRLTVL.

The V and J genes are TRBV20-1 and TRBJ1-5; D is undetermined. Trimming removed 3 bases at V and 4 bases at J, with 13 bases between. The CDR3 is 14 residues long. Per the germline V gene, CDR1 is DFQATT and CDR2 is SNEGSKA (reference sequence). The CDR3: CSASLIAENQPQHF. The CDR3 DNA sequence: TGCAGTGCTAGCCTCATCGCCGAAAATCAGCCCCAGCATTTT.

This rearrangement joins TRBV7-9 to TRBJ1-2, with D uncertain. Trimming removed 4 bases from V and 8 bases from J, with 14 bases in between. CDR3 length equals 13 residues. Germline V gene data show CDR1 as SEHNR and CDR2 as FQNEAQ (reference sequence). The CDR3 loop is CASSSPWTPGYTF. CDR3 nucleotide sequence: TGTGCCAGCAGCTCTCCTTGGACCCCGGGCTACACCTTC.

V gene TRBV3-1 combines with J gene TRBJ2-2; 7 positions agree with TRBD1. The trim removed 8 bases at V and 4 bases at J, leaving 13 bases unmatched. The length of the CDR3 is 16 residues. Germline V gives CDR1 LGHDT, CDR2 YNNKEL (reference sequence). This chain's CDR3 is CASHKSRGISTGELFF. In DNA form, the CDR3 reads TGTGCCAGCCATAAATCCAGGGGGATAAGCACCGGGGAGCTGTTTTTT.

The V call is TRBV6-2 or TRBV6-3, the J call TRBJ2-3, with 9 bases matching TRBD1. V shed 4 bases and J 3 bases; nucleotides not matched to a gene: 8. This CDR3 is 16 amino acids long. The germline V gene encodes CDR1 MNHEY and CDR2 SVGEGT. The CDR3 reads CASSSNRGRITDTQYF. The CDR3, as DNA: TGTGCCAGCAGTTCGAACAGGGGGCGGATAACAGATACGCAGTATTTT.

The sample holds a few counts of this clonotype. The rearrangement links TRBV27 to TRBJ2-7; 7 bases are a match to TRBD1. Trimming removed 6 bases from V and 2 bases from J; junction bases left unmatched: 4. The germline V gene has CDR1 MNHEY and CDR2 SMNVEV (reference sequence). This CDR3 is 13 amino acids long. The CDR3 DNA follows: TGTGCCAGCAGGCTGACAGGGACCTACGAGCAGTACTTC. Amino acids: CASRLTGTYEQYF.

The J gene is TRBJ2-7, the V gene TRBV7-6; the match to TRBD2 covers 8 bases. Germline V gives CDR1 SGHVS, CDR2 FNYEAQ. There are 15 residues in the CDR3. Unmatched junction bases numbered 7, after V lost 1 base and J lost 5 bases. The CDR3 protein is CASSLVGLEMNEQYF. In DNA, the CDR3 is TGTGCCAGCAGCTTAGTGGGACTAGAGATGAACGAGCAGTACTTC.

The rearrangement links TRBV11-2 to TRBJ2-7; TRBD1 agrees at 9 bases. V trimming: 4 bases; J trimming: 2 bases; junction bases outside the gene matches: 3. The CDR3 runs 14 residues. CDR1 and CDR2 (germline): SGHAT, FQNNGV. This CDR3 is CASSYWTGAYEQYF. In nucleotides, the CDR3 is TGTGCCAGCAGCTACTGGACAGGGGCCTACGAGCAGTACTTC.

This clonotype was observed a handful of times. This rearrangement joins TRBV4-2 to TRBJ2-1; D remains unclear. The CDR3 has 12 amino acids. Trimming pared 2 bases from V and 6 bases from J, leaving 5 bases between. Per the germline V gene, CDR1 is LGHNA and CDR2 is YNFKEQ. The CDR3 here is CASSQRSNEQFF. CDR3 DNA sequence: TGTGCCAGCAGCCAAAGGAGCAATGAGCAGTTCTTC.

In its sample, this clonotype was seen a few times. The chain is built from TRBV12-3 or TRBV12-4 and TRBJ2-2, with no clear D. V was pared by 6 bases and J by 7 bases, with 15 bases between. The CDR3 loop spans 14 amino acids. CDR3 sequence: CASSPGSVGGELFF. DNA of the CDR3: TGTGCCAGCAGCCCCGGGTCCGTTGGCGGGGAGCTGTTTTTT.

This clonotype came up a few times. The chain has TRBV20-1 and TRBJ2-7, with TRBD1 matching over 11 bases. J was trimmed by 4 bases and V by 6 bases; bases with no gene match: 2. From germline, CDR1 is DFQATT and CDR2 SNEGSKA (reference sequence). This CDR3 comprises 12 residues. This CDR3 reads CSAGQGGYEQYF. For the CDR3, the DNA is TGCAGTGCGGGACAGGGGGGTTACGAGCAGTACTTC.

The genes are TRBV12-3 or TRBV12-4 and TRBJ1-2; TRBD1 aligns across 7 bases. V gave up 3 bases and J gave up 8 bases; unmatched junction bases: 6. This CDR3 contains 13 residues. For the CDR3, the DNA is TGTGCCAGCAGTTTTAAACAGGGGATGGGCTACACCTTC. The encoded protein is CASSFKQGMGYTF.

The chain joins TRBV7-3 to TRBJ2-2; TRBD2 is a possible D gene (6 bases). Per the germline V gene, CDR1 is SGHTA and CDR2 is FQGTGA. Trimming shortened V by 8 bases and J by 6 bases, and 10 bases separated the two germline ends. The CDR3 loop spans 12 amino acids. The CDR3 region is CASLGGAGELFF. The CDR3, as DNA: TGTGCCAGCTTGGGGGGAGCCGGGGAGCTGTTTTTT.

The V and J genes are TRBV3-1 and TRBJ2-3; 10 positions match TRBD2. Looked up from germline, CDR1 is LGHDT and CDR2 is YNNKEL (reference sequence). The junction had 7 bases not matched to a gene; V was cut back by 4 bases and J by 3 bases. The CDR3 consists of 16 residues. CDR3: CASSPQLAGSTDTQYF. The CDR3 coding sequence is TGTGCCAGCAGCCCACAACTAGCGGGGTCAACAGATACGCAGTATTTT.

V gene TRBV5-1 combines with J gene TRBJ1-1, with 10 bases identical to TRBD1. The CDR3 extends over 13 amino acids. CDR1 is SGHRS and CDR2 is YFSETQ in the germline V gene. V was clipped by 4 bases and J by 7 bases; unmatched bases: 4. CDR3 protein: CASSAGQGGEAFF. For the CDR3, the DNA is TGCGCCAGCAGCGCCGGACAGGGGGGTGAAGCTTTCTTT.

The rearrangement joins TRBV7-3 to TRBJ2-7; 9 positions agree with TRBD2. V was clipped by 5 bases and J by 3 bases; unmatched bases: 14. Germline lookup yields CDR1 SGHTA and CDR2 FQGTGA. This CDR3 spans 17 amino acids. CDR3 loop: CASSGSYLAGRHYEQYF. CDR3 DNA sequence: TGTGCCAGCAGCGGATCCTACCTAGCGGGGAGACACTACGAGCAGTACTTC.

The J gene is TRBJ1-1, the V gene TRBV12-3 or TRBV12-4; D is uncertain. The V end lost 3 bases, the J end lost 3 bases, and 11 bases lay between the germline ends. CDR3 size: 14 residues. This CDR3 reads CASSLFLEHTEAFF. CDR3 nucleotide sequence: TGTGCCAGCAGTTTGTTTCTCGAGCACACTGAAGCTTTCTTT.

This rearrangement joins TRBV6-1 to TRBJ1-1; tentatively, D is TRBD1 (5 bases). Germline CDR1 is MNHNS and CDR2 is SASEGT. The V end was cut by 1 base, the J end by 11 bases, with 8 bases between. The CDR3 length is 11 residues. The CDR3 region has the DNA TGTGCCAGCAGTGAAGACGGGGGGGCTTTCTTT. This sequence encodes CASSEDGGAFF.

This chain links TRBV3-1 with TRBJ2-5; D is unclear. The V end was cut by 4 bases, the J end by 2 bases, with 8 bases between. Germline CDR1 reads LGHDT; CDR2 reads YNNKEL (reference sequence). This CDR3 has 13 residues. CDR3 loop: CASSRWVQETQYF. The CDR3 DNA sequence: TGTGCCAGCAGCCGGTGGGTTCAAGAGACCCAGTACTTC.

This clonotype was observed a few times. The chain combines TRBV12-3 or TRBV12-4 with TRBJ2-2; 7 positions match TRBD1. The V and J ends lost 5 bases and 1 base, in that order; junction bases with no gene match: 4. The CDR3 spans 15 residues. The CDR3, as DNA: TGTGCCAGCAGTGCCGGGACAGTGAACACCGGGGAGCTGTTTTTT. Amino acid sequence: CASSAGTVNTGELFF.

This clonotype was recorded a few times. The chain joins TRBV25-1 to TRBJ2-7; TRBD1 might be the D (6 bases). The CDR3 runs 13 residues. Germline V gene lookup returns CDR1 MGHDK and CDR2 SYGVNS. The V gene lost 8 bases and the J gene lost 6 bases, with 17 bases spanning the gap. CDR3 protein: CASGQRESFEQYF. CDR3 DNA sequence: TGTGCCAGCGGACAGCGAGAGAGTTTCGAGCAGTACTTC.

The chain links TRBV20-1 to TRBJ2-1, with D perhaps assigned TRBD1 or TRBD2 (5 bases each). This CDR3 is built from 16 residues. V gave up 5 bases and J gave up 4 bases, with 21 bases separating them. Looked up from germline, CDR1 is DFQATT and CDR2 is SNEGSKA (reference sequence). CDR3 sequence (DNA): TGCAGTGCTGGACCCCTTACGGGACCCCATTACAATGAGCAGTTCTTC. The encoded protein is CSAGPLTGPHYNEQFF.